This entry is about one TCR beta chain. The data derive from a study of CD8 T cells in Susac syndrome. The wider study: At the time of blood draw, patients with Susac syndrome were therapy-naive, receiving corticosteroids, or receiving intravenous immunoglobulin alone.

Reverse transcription of roughly 0.45 to 1 ug RNA was performed with random hexamers. TCRdb reanalysed the immunoSEQ multiplex PCR reads using MiXCR and keeps one entry per CDR3 protein. This table holds about 110,000 distinct CDR3 sequences, roughly 95% found once. This CDR3 region has 15 residues. V shed 7 bases, J shed 5 bases, and the junction held 13 bases outside the gene matches. The study sequenced TCR beta in blood CD8+ and CD4+ T cells. The specimen was CD8+ T cells from PBMCs. The receptor was derived from a human donor with Susac syndrome. The rearrangement uses TRBV12-3 or TRBV12-4 and TRBJ2-5; 7 bases fit TRBD1. The CDR3, as DNA: TGTGCCAGCAACCTCAAAAGGGGGCCGAGGGAGACCCAGTACTTC. This encodes CASNLKRGPRETQYF.